These T cell receptor beta chains were read from a single sample in a study of blood T cell repertoires in COVID-19. Profiled with immunoSEQ multiplex PCR; TCRdb holds only in-frame clones, not every one. In the table there are around 80,000 clones, about nine tenths of which are singletons. Sequencing was performed on peripheral blood. Receptors were obtained from a human donor in a cohort sampled during active COVID-19. Both conserved end residues are part of each CDR3. The size field is filled for only some rows; it gives once, few, many or a size class.

V	size	J	CDR3
TRBV11-2	.	TRBJ2-5	CASSLAGRGWTQYF
TRBV4-2	once	TRBJ2-3	CASSQGLAGGTDTQYF
TRBV4-2	.	TRBJ2-7	CASSQPSGVYEQYF
TRBV3-1/TRBV3-2	.	TRBJ2-5	CASSQDWDRGRETQYF
TRBV7-8	.	TRBJ1-5	CASSLGTGNQPQHF
TRBV25-1	.	TRBJ2-1	CASSEGGQGQNEQFF
TRBV5-8	.	TRBJ2-5	CASSLGGSGSETQYF
TRBV28	.	TRBJ2-7	CASSFPSSVADEQYF
TRBV21-1	.	TRBJ2-3	CASSKDCDPGLAGNTDTQYF
TRBV7-9	.	TRBJ1-2	CASSLGSGELSYGYTF
TRBV19	.	TRBJ2-5	CASSMTSGGQETQYF
TRBV30	.	TRBJ1-5	CAWRRGTGGGQPQHF
TRBV3-1/TRBV3-2	few	TRBJ1-1	CASSPNGEVPTEAFF
TRBV4-1	.	TRBJ1-4	CASSPPTGTNEKLFF
TRBV10-2	.	TRBJ1-1	CASSELAANTEAFF
TRBV5-1	.	TRBJ1-1	CASSPLDRSDTEAFF
TRBV7-2	.	TRBJ2-7	CASSLGQGASEQYF
TRBV28	.	TRBJ1-2	CASSATGSGYTF
TRBV27	.	TRBJ2-1	CASSPQALPYNEQFF
TRBV7-2	.	TRBJ2-5	CASTSQTGVQETQYF
TRBV11-1	.	TRBJ1-1	CASSSTYSNTEAFF
TRBV5-1	.	TRBJ1-2	CASSPTPGGHGYTF
TRBV19	.	TRBJ1-4	CASSGQALATNEKLFF
TRBV7-8	.	TRBJ2-1	CASSPRLAGANNEQFF
TRBV6-5	.	TRBJ2-3	CATRRGTGIDTQYF
TRBV6-8	.	TRBJ1-1	CASKITENTEAFF
TRBV5-4	.	TRBJ1-5	CASSPIPGQGVCSNQPQHF
TRBV3-1/TRBV3-2	few	TRBJ1-2	CASSPGGQGIGYTF
TRBV12-3/TRBV12-4	few	TRBJ2-3	CASSRGGDTQYF
TRBV5-1	few	TRBJ1-1	CASSWGGDTEAFF
TRBV4-2	.	TRBJ2-1	CASSQEGGSTYNEQFF
TRBV5-1	.	TRBJ1-2	CASSQRQGANYGYTF
TRBV7-8	.	TRBJ2-5	CASSLEGWETQYF
TRBV6-6	.	TRBJ1-2	CASSQTGFGYGYTF
TRBV20-1	.	TRBJ1-1	CSAAKSTEAFF
TRBV4-1	.	TRBJ2-1	CASSQGVGTSGNPFF
TRBV19	.	TRBJ1-2	CASRDRGIGANYGYTF
TRBV3-1/TRBV3-2	.	TRBJ2-7	CASSQGYSSEQYF
TRBV19	.	TRBJ1-5	CASSTRQGWDQPQHF
TRBV19	.	TRBJ2-1	CASSVATSGANNEQFF
TRBV9	.	TRBJ1-4	CASSGNRVPDVTTNEKLFF
TRBV28	few	TRBJ2-1	CASSRGLAGGRNEQFF
TRBV19	.	TRBJ2-7	CASSIAGGPYEQYF
TRBV3-1/TRBV3-2	.	TRBJ1-5	CASSQGSGFNQPQHF
TRBV3-1/TRBV3-2	.	TRBJ1-6	CASSQVGSGDYNSPLHF
TRBV5-4	.	TRBJ2-5	CASSLREYQETQYF
TRBV28	.	TRBJ2-7	CASSPWTSGSYEQYF
TRBV2	.	TRBJ2-5	CASVLAGVQETQYF
TRBV11-2	.	TRBJ1-5	CASSLEHNQPQHF
TRBV24-1	.	TRBJ2-1	CATSPTTSGYNEQFF
TRBV7-3	.	TRBJ2-2	CASSLTGANTGELFF
TRBV7-9	.	TRBJ2-7	CASSHLAGGSSYEQYF